This T cell receptor beta chain was recorded in a study of cytomegalovirus exposure and HLA in healthy donors. Study-wide results and caveats: As was reported, the HLA-A and HLA-B alleles of most subjects were accurately predicted from TCR beta sequences.

As regards this clone: Its antigen is not known.

Germline CDR1 reads SGHTS; CDR2 reads YDEGEE. This CDR3 comprises 13 residues. The V end lost 2 bases, the J end lost 4 bases, and 8 bases lay between the germline ends. The PCR was carried out with 60 Vbeta primers and 13 Jbeta primers. Clones were read by immunoSEQ multiplex PCR, and TCRdb kept only the in-frame ones, dropping some. The profile shows some 120,000 clones, 8.5% to 10% of them singletons. The rearrangement links TRBV5-8 to TRBJ2-3, with D possibly matching TRBD1 (6 bases). Sequenced: PBMCs. This clonotype originated in a man aged 25 to 45 in good health and CMV-seronegative. In DNA, the CDR3 is TGTGCCAGCAGCTTCGGACAGTCAGATACGCAGTATTTT. It translates to CASSFGQSDTQYF.